The next 15 T cell receptor beta chains were all read from a single sample in a study of T cells in Graves' hyperthyroidism and ophthalmopathy (dated by TCRdb to about 2019). Receptors were amplified or captured by multiplex PCR. Sequencing was carried out with an Illumina HiSeq 2000. The TCR beta CDR3 regions were amplified from RNA transcripts. The TCR CDR3 was subjected to a first round of RT-PCR using the HTBI primer set and the Qiagen OneStep RT-PCR kit. TCRdb reprocessing: public reads trimmed at Q25 with fastp, clones called with MiXCR, in-frame beta chains kept. Rows are combined by CDR3 protein, so each entry shows the most common genes and DNA. The sample profile shows over 700,000 distinct CDR3 sequences; about two fifths of them were found once. The top ten constitute about 8.9% of the sample. The sequenced material came from blood. The source is a man between 18 and 35 years old with Graves' hyperthyroidism.

Many counts were recorded for this clonotype. At one end the junction does not follow the germline gene, possibly because of a read error. The gene calls are TRBV5-1 and TRBJ2-7; D gene ambiguous. This CDR3 spans 14 amino acids. Germline V gene sequence: CDR1 SGHRS, CDR2 YFSETQ. CDR3 amino acids: CASSLGGYSYEQYF. Here the CDR3 DNA reads TGTGCCAGCAGCTTAGGCGGATACTCCTACGAGCAGTACTTC.

Ten or more counts support this clonotype. At one boundary the junction diverges from the germline segment, which might be a read error. The chain recombines TRBV5-1 with TRBJ2-5, with 13 bases identical to TRBD2. This CDR3 has 15 residues. CDR1 SGHRS and CDR2 YFSETQ come from the germline V gene. CDR3 sequence: CASSLGLAGQETQYF. The CDR3 DNA reads as TGTGCCAGCAGCTTGGGACTAGCGGGGCAAGAGACCCAGTACTTC. The full variable domain, with the rest looked up from reference TRBV5-1 and TRBJ2-5, is KAGVTQTPRYLIKTRGQQVTLSCSPISGHRSVSWYQQTPGQGLQFLFEYFSETQRNKGNFPGRFSGRQFSNSRSEMNVSTLELGDSALYLCASSLGLAGQETQYFGPGTRLLVL.

J is TRBJ2-5 and V is TRBV7-2; 8 positions agree with TRBD1. Germline CDR1 reads SGHTA; CDR2 reads FQGNSA. The CDR3 runs to 15 residues. The V segment lost 6 bases and the J segment 5 bases; nucleotides outside the gene matches: 11. The CDR3 region has the DNA TGTGCCAGCAGTTTACCCGCAGGGGGCATGGAGACCCAGTACTTC. This gives the protein CASSLPAGGMETQYF.

Only a few counts were recorded for this clonotype. The chain has TRBV5-4 and TRBJ1-5; D not resolved. V shed 0 bases and J shed 5 bases, with 9 bases lying between them. CDR3 length: 14 residues. In germline, CDR1 is SGHNT, CDR2 YYREEE (reference sequence). The CDR3 DNA reads TGTGCCAGCAGCTTGGACGGAACGCATCAGCCCCAGCATTTT. It encodes CASSLDGTHQPQHF.

This clonotype was recorded many times. The chain is built from TRBV12-3 or TRBV12-4 and TRBJ1-2, with 12 bases fitting TRBD1. The CDR3 is 14 residues long. The J segment lost 9 bases and the V segment lost 2 bases, leaving 4 bases of the junction unmatched. In nucleotides, the CDR3 is TGTGCCAGCAGTTTACGGGACAGGGGGCAGAGCTACACCTTC. This sequence encodes CASSLRDRGQSYTF.

The chain links TRBV19 to TRBJ2-5; D may be TRBD1 (6 bases). Trimming cost V 4 bases and J 5 bases, with 11 bases left between them. The CDR3 is 13 residues long. Germline V lookup: CDR1 LNHDA, CDR2 SQIVND (reference sequence). CDR3 in amino acids: CASSNTGLETQYF. The CDR3 DNA reads as TGTGCCAGTAGTAATACAGGGTTGGAGACCCAGTACTTC. Full variable domain (missing parts from reference TRBV19 and TRBJ2-5): DGGITQSPKYLFRKEGQNVTLSCEQNLNHDAMYWYRQDPGQGLRLIYYSQIVNDFQKGDIAEGYSVSREKKESFPLTVTSAQKNPTAFYLCASSNTGLETQYFGPGTRLLVL.

The sample holds many counts of this clonotype. J is TRBJ1-5 and V is TRBV7-8; TRBD1 matches at 11 bases. The CDR3 sequence is 16 residues long. CDR1 and CDR2 (germline): SGHVS, FQNEAQ. Trimming removed 5 bases from V and 7 bases from J; junction bases left unmatched: 10. As DNA, the CDR3 is TGTGCCAGCAGCCCAACAGGACAGGGGGCGGGACAGCCCCAGCATTTT. Protein: CASSPTGQGAGQPQHF. Looking up the rest from reference TRBV7-8 and TRBJ1-5 gives the full variable domain: GAGVSQSPRYKVAKRGQDVALRCDPISGHVSLFWYQQALGQGPEFLTYFQNEAQLDKSGLPSDRFFAERPEGSVSTLKIQRTQQEDSAVYLCASSPTGQGAGQPQHFGDGTRLSIL.

Notes on this clonotype: A much larger clone lies one base from this, so it may be a read error. This chain connects TRBV28 to TRBJ2-7; D possibly corresponds to TRBD1 (6 bases). Gene TRBJ2-5 matches the end of the DNA better, so the J call may be wrong. Germline CDR1 MDHEN, CDR2 SYDVKM. The CDR3 runs 14 residues. CDR3 loop: CASSLRGIGETQYF. The CDR3, as DNA: TGTGCCAGCAGTTTGAGGGGGATCGGAGAGACCCAGTACTTC.

V usage is TRBV11-1 and J usage is TRBJ1-1, with D unresolved. Germline V CDR1 and CDR2: SGHAT, FQDESV (reference sequence). This CDR3 is 14 amino acids long. The V gene lost 4 bases and the J gene lost 7 bases, with 16 bases spanning the gap. CDR3 coding DNA: TGTGCCAGCAGCTCGATTTCCCGGAGAATTGAAGCTTTCTTT. This gives the protein CASSSISRRIEAFF.

This rearrangement joins TRBV6-5 to TRBJ2-2, with 8 bases aligning to TRBD1. Germline V gives CDR1 MNHEY, CDR2 SVGAGI. With V trimmed by 4 bases and J by 5 bases, 9 bases remained unmatched. The CDR3 spans 16 residues. As DNA, the CDR3 is TGTGCCAGCAGTTCCTCCGACAGGGGAGTGACCGGGGAGCTGTTTTTT. It is translated as CASSSSDRGVTGELFF.

The chain combines TRBV11-2 with TRBJ2-7, with D uncertain. The CDR3 covers 13 residues. CDR1 SGHAT and CDR2 FQNNGV come from the germline V gene. The V and J ends lost 4 bases and 4 bases respectively, with 11 bases between them. The CDR3 loop is CASSSSSEYEQYF. The CDR3 bases are TGTGCCAGCAGCTCCAGCTCCGAGTACGAGCAGTACTTC.

In this sample, this clonotype turned up a few times. This chain joins TRBV7-3 and TRBJ2-7; D may correspond to TRBD1 or TRBD2 (5 bases each). The CDR3 has 11 amino acids. Per the germline V gene, CDR1 is SGHTA and CDR2 is FQGTGA. The CDR3 coding sequence is TGTCGCCGGGGCCCTTCTAGCGAGCAGTACTTC. Its protein product is CRRGPSSEQYF.

This clonotype occurred many times. The rearrangement joins TRBV2 to TRBJ1-6; D is unresolved. The CDR3 length is 16 residues. CDR1 and CDR2 from the germline V gene are SNHLY and FYNNEI. Between the trimmed V and J ends, which lost 3 bases and 5 bases, there was a span of 14 bases. In nucleotides, the CDR3 is TGTGCCAGCAGTGATTATATGGGAGGGAATAATTCACCCCTCCACTTT. Translated: CASSDYMGGNNSPLHF.

This clonotype appeared a few times. An end of the junction differs from the germline gene, which may be a read error. This chain connects TRBV15 to TRBJ1-3; D uncertain. The germline gives CDR1 LNHNV, CDR2 YYDKDF (reference sequence). This CDR3 has 14 amino acids. CDR3 nucleotide sequence: TGTGCCACCAGCCGTGTTCTCTCTGGAGACACCATATATTTT. Encoded protein: CATSRVLSGDTIYF.

This clonotype was observed many times. This chain links TRBV5-1 with TRBJ1-6; TRBD1 might be the D (5 bases). Trimming stripped 3 bases from V and 7 bases from J, with 14 bases between. This CDR3 comprises 15 residues. Germline-derived CDR1 and CDR2 are SGHRS and YFSETQ. The CDR3 loop reads CASSSRTSENSPLHF. CDR3 coding DNA: TGCGCCAGCAGCTCGAGGACATCCGAGAATTCACCCCTCCACTTT.